This TCR beta chain is drawn from a study of blood T cell repertoires in COVID-19. On the study more broadly: PBMCs, B-cell-depleted T cells, or T cells provided the cDNA or gDNA that made up the material.

Cohort placement rested on clinical history that participants reported themselves. V lost 5 bases and J 4 bases, leaving 6 bases between the germline ends. Germline values: CDR1 SEHNR, CDR2 FQNEAQ (reference sequence). The CDR3 is 12 residues long. The table came from immunoSEQ multiplex PCR; TCRdb's copy has only in-frame clones and leaves some out. The sample carries 280,000 or so clones, 70% to 90% recorded once. This sequence was found in a man between 25 and 39 years old who had recovered from COVID-19. This chain links TRBV7-9 with TRBJ1-3; D is undetermined. The sample comprised PBMCs or T cells enriched from blood (not recorded which). CDR3 nucleotides: TGTGCCAGCAGCCCTTTAGGAAACACCATATATTTT. This translates into CASSPLGNTIYF.